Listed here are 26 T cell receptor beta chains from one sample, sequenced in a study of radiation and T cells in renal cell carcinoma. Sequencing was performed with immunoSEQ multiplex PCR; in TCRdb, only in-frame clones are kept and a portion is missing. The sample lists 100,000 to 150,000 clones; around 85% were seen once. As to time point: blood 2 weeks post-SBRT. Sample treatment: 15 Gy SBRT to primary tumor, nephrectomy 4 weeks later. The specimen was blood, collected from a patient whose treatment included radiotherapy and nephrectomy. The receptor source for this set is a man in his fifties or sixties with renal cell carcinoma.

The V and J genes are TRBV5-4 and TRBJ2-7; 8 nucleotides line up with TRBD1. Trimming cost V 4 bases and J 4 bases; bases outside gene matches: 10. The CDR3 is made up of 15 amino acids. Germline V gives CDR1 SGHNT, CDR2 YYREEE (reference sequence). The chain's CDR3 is CASSPWAGGAYEQYF. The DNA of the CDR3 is TGTGCCAGCAGCCCCTGGGCAGGGGGCGCTTACGAGCAGTACTTC.

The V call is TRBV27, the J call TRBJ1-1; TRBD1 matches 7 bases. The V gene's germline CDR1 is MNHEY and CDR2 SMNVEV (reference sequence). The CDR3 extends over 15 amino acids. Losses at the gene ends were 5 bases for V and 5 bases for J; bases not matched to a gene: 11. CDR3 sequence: CASSPRPTGRTEAFF. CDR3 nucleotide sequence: TGTGCCAGCAGTCCCCGCCCGACAGGGAGGACTGAAGCTTTCTTT.

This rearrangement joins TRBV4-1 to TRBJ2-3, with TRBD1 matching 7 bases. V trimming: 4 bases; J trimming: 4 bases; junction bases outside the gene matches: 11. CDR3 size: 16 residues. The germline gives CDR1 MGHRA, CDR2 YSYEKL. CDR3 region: CASSPTGRGSPDTQYF. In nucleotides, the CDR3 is TGCGCCAGCAGCCCGACAGGGAGAGGGTCCCCAGATACGCAGTATTTT.

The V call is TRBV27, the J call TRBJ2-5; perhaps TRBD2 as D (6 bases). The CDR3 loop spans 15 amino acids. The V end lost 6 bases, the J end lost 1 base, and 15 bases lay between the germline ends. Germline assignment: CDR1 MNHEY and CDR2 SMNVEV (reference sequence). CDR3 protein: CASSPGTSFQETQYF. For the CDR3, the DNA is TGTGCCAGCAGCCCCGGGACTTCCTTCCAAGAGACCCAGTACTTC.

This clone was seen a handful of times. The CDR3 DNA sequence: TGTGCCAGCAGTGCCGACATGCGGGGCCAGCCCCAGCATTTT. It yields the protein CASSADMRGQPQHF. The gene calls are TRBV2 and TRBJ1-5; a weak D match, TRBD1 (5 bases). This CDR3 region has 14 residues. Germline CDR1 SNHLY, CDR2 FYNNEI. Trimming cost V 4 bases and J 7 bases, with 14 bases left between them.

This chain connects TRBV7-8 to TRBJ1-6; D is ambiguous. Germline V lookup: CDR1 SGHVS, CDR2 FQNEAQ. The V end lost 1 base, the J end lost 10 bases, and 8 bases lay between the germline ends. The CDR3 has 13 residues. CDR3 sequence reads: CASSLDRISPLHF. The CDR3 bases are TGTGCCAGCAGCTTAGACAGAATATCACCCCTCCACTTT.

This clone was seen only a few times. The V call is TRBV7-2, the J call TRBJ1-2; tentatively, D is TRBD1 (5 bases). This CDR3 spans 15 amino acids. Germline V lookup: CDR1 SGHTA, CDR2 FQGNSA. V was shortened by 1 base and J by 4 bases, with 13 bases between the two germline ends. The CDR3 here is CASSLERGYSYGYTF. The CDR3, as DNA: TGTGCCAGCAGCTTAGAGCGGGGGTATAGCTATGGCTACACCTTC. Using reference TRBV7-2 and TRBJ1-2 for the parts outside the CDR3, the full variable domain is GAGVSQSPSNKVTEKGKDVELRCDPISGHTALYWYRQSLGQGLEFLIYFQGNSAPDKSGLPSDRFSAERTGGSVSTLTIQRTQQEDSAVYLCASSLERGYSYGYTFGSGTRLTVV.

The DNA for the CDR3 is TGTGCCAGCGCCGCAGGGATTCTCCAAGAGACCCAGTACTTC. Its protein is CASAAGILQETQYF. The chain uses TRBV25-1 and TRBJ2-5; perhaps TRBD1 as D (5 bases). With 8 bases removed from V and 1 base from J, the gap between germline ends came to 14 bases. The CDR3 runs to 14 residues. CDR1 is MGHDK and CDR2 is SYGVNS in the germline V gene.

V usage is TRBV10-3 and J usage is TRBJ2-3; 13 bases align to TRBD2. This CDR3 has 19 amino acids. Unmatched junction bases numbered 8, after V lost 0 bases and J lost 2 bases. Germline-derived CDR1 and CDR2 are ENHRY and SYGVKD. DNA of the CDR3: TGTGCCATCAGTGAGTCGAGACTAGCGGGAGGAGGGACCACAGATACGCAGTATTTT. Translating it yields CAISESRLAGGGTTDTQYF.

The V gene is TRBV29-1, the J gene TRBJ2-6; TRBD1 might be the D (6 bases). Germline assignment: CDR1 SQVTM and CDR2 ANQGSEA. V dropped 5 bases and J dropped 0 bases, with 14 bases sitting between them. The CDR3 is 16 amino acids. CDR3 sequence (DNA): TGCAGCGTTTCCCGGGACACCGACTCTGGGGCCAACGTCCTGACTTTC. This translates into CSVSRDTDSGANVLTF. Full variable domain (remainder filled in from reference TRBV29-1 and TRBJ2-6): SAVISQKPSRDICQRGTSLTIQCQVDSQVTMMFWYRQQPGQSLTLIATANQGSEATYESGFVIDKFPISRPNLTFSTLTVSNMSPEDSSIYLCSVSRDTDSGANVLTFGAGSRLTVL.

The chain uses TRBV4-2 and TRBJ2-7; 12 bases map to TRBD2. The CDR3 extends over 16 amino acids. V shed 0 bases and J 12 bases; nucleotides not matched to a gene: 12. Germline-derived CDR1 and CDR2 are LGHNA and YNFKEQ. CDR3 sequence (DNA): TGTGCCAGCAGCCAAGATATCGGACTAGCGGGACCCCAAATGTACTTC. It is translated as CASSQDIGLAGPQMYF.

The CDR3 DNA is TGTGCCGTGGGGGGCGGATCTCTGAACACCGGGGAGCTGTTTTTT. Translation: CAVGGGSLNTGELFF. The V gene is TRBV7-9, the J gene TRBJ2-2; D possibly uses TRBD1 or TRBD2 (6 bases each). V lost 11 bases and J 1 base, leaving 17 bases between the germline ends. In germline, CDR1 is SEHNR, CDR2 FQNEAQ (reference sequence). CDR3 length: 15 amino acids.

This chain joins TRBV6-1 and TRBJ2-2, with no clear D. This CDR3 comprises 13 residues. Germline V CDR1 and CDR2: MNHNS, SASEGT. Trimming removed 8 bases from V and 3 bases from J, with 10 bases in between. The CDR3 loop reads CASESIYTGELFF. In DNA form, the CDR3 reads TGTGCCAGCGAATCGATTTACACCGGGGAGCTGTTTTTT.

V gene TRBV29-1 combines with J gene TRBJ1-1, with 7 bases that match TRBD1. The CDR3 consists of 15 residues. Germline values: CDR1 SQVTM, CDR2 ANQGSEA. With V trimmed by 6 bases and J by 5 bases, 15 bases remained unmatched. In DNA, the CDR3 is TGCAGCGTCGCCAACCAGGGGGGGGCTTATACTGAAGCTTTCTTT. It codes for CSVANQGGAYTEAFF.

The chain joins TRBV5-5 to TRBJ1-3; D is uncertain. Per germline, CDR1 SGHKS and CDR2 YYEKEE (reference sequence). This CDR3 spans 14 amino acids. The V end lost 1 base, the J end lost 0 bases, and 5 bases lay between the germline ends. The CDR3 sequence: CASSLPPSGNTIYF. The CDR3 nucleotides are TGTGCCAGCAGCTTGCCGCCCTCTGGAAACACCATATATTTT.

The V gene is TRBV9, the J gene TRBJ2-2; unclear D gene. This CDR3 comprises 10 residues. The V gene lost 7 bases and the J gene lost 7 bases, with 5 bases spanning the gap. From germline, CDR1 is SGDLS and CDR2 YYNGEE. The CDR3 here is CASSVGELFF. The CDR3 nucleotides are TGTGCCAGCTCAGTCGGGGAGCTGTTTTTT.

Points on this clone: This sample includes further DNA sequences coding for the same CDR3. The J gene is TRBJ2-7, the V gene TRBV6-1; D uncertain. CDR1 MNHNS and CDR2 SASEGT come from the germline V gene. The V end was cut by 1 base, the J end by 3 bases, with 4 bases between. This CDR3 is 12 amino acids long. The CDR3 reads CASSEVGYEQYF. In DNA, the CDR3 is TGTGCCAGCAGTGAAGTTGGCTACGAGCAGTACTTC.

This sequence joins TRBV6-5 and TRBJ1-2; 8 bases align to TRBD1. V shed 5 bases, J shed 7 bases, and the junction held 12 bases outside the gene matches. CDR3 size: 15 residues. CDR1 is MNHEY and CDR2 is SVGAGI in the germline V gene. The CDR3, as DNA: TGTGCCAGCAGTGCATTAGGGCAGGGGGCGGGTGGCTACACCTTC. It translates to CASSALGQGAGGYTF.

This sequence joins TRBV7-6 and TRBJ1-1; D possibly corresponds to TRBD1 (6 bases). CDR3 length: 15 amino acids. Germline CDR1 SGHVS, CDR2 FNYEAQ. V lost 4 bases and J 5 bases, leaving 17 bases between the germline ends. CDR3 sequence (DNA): TGTGCCAGCAGCTCACAGGGATTGAGGCGGACTGAAGCTTTCTTT. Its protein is CASSSQGLRRTEAFF.

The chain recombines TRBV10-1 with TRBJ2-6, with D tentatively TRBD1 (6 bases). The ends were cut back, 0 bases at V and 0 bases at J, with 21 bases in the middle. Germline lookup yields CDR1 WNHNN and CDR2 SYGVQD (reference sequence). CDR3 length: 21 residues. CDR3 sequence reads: CASSESWGPGQKDSGANVLTF. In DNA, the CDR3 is TGCGCCAGCAGTGAGTCCTGGGGGCCAGGACAGAAAGACTCTGGGGCCAACGTCCTGACTTTC.

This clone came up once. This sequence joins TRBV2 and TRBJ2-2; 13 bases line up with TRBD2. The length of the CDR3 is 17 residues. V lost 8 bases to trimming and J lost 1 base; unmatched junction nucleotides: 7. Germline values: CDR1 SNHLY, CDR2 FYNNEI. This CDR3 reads CASERLAGGLNTGELFF. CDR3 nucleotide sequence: TGTGCCAGCGAGAGACTAGCGGGGGGCCTGAACACCGGGGAGCTGTTTTTT.

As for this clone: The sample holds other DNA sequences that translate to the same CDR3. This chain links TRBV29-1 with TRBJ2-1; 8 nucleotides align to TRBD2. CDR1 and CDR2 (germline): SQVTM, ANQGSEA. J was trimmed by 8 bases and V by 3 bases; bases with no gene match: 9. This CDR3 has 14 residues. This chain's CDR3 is CSVEVGTRLYEQFF. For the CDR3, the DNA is TGCAGCGTTGAGGTCGGGACTAGACTTTATGAGCAGTTCTTC.

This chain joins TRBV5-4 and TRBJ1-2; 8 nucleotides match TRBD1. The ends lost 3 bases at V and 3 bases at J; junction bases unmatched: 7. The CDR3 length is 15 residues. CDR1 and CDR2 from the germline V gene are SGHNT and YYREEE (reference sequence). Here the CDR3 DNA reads TGTGCCAGCAGCTGGGACCAGGGACAGGACTATGGCTACACCTTC. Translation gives CASSWDQGQDYGYTF.

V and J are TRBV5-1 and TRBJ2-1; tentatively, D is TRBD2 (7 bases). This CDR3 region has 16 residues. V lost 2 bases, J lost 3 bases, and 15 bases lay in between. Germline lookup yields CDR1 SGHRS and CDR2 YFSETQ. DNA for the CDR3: TGCGCCAGCAGCTTCCTGTCGGGGGGCCTCTACAATGAGCAGTTCTTC. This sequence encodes CASSFLSGGLYNEQFF.

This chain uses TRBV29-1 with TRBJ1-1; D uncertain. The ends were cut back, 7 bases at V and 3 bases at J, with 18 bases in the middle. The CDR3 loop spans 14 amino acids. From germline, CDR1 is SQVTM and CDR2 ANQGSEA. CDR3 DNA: TGCAGCGCCCTGGGTCCTGCCGGGGACACTGAAGCTTTCTTT. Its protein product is CSALGPAGDTEAFF.

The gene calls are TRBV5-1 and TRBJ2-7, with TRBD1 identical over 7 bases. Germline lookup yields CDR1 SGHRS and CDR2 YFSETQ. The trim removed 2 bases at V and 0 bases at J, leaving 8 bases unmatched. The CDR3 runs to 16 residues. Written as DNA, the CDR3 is TGCGCCAGCAGCTTATCCGGGACAGACTTCTCCTACGAGCAGTACTTC. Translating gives CASSLSGTDFSYEQYF.